This entry is about one T cell receptor beta chain. Its specificity is not known. Germline V gives CDR1 SGHVS, CDR2 FQNEAQ. The V and J ends lost 5 bases and 0 bases respectively, with 16 bases between them. The CDR3 has 16 amino acids. The PCR used 60 Vbeta and 13 Jbeta primers. Libraries were prepared by immunoSEQ multiplex PCR; TCRdb keeps only in-frame clonotypes and omits some of them. The table has about 130,000 clones, approximately 82% seen once. The sample originates from a study of cytomegalovirus exposure and HLA in healthy donors. Study results and limitations: Most of the TCR beta V segments (in an earlier analysis) were productive either about 87% or about 30% of the time. 87-base-pair reads could not separate some V segments, including TRBV6-2 and TRBV6-3. V- and J-gene trimming of TCR beta was linked (in a later analysis) to a missense DCLRE1C variant.

The sequence was obtained from a young man in good health and CMV-seropositive. Sequenced sample: PBMCs. The chain employs TRBV7-8 and TRBJ1-1; the D is unclear. CDR3: CASSPPGVGVNTEAFF. The CDR3 bases are TGTGCCAGCAGCCCCCCGGGAGTGGGAGTGAACACTGAAGCTTTCTTT. The full variable domain, rest sourced from reference TRBV7-8 and TRBJ1-1, is GAGVSQSPRYKVAKRGQDVALRCDPISGHVSLFWYQQALGQGPEFLTYFQNEAQLDKSGLPSDRFFAERPEGSVSTLKIQRTQQEDSAVYLCASSPPGVGVNTEAFFGQGTRLTVV.